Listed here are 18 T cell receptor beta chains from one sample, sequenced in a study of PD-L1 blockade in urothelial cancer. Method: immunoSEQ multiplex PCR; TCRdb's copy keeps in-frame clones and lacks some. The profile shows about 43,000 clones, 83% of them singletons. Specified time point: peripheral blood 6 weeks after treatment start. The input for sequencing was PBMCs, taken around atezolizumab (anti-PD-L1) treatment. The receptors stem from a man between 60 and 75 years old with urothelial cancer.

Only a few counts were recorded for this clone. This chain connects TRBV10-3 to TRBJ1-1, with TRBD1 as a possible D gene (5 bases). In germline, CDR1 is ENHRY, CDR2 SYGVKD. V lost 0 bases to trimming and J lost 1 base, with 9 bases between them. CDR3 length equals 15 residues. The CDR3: CAISESRQQNTEAFF. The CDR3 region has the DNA TGTGCCATCAGTGAGTCAAGACAGCAGAACACTGAAGCTTTCTTT.

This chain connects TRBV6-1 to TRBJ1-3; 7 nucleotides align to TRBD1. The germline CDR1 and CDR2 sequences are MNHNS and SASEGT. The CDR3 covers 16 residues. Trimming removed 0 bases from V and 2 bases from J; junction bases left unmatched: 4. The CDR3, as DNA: TGTGCCAGCAGTGAAGCTAAGGGGGCAGCTGGAAACACCATATATTTT. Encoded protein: CASSEAKGAAGNTIYF.

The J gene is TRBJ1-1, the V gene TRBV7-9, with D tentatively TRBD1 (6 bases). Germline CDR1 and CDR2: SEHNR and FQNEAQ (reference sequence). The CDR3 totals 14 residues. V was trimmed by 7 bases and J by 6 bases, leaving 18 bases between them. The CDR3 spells CASNLGGAVPEAFF. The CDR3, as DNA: TGTGCCAGCAATCTAGGGGGGGCGGTCCCTGAAGCTTTCTTT.

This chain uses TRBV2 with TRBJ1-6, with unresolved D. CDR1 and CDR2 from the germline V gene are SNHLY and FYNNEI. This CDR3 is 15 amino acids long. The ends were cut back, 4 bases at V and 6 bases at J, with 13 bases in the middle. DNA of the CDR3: TGTGCCAGCAGTGGGGAGGCGGGGATTAATTCACCCCTCCACTTT. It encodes CASSGEAGINSPLHF.

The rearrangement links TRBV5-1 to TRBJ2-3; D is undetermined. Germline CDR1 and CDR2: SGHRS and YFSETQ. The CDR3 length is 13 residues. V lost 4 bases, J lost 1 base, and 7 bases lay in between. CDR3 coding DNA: TGCGCCAGCAGCGACACTGGCACAGATACGCAGTATTTT. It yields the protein CASSDTGTDTQYF.

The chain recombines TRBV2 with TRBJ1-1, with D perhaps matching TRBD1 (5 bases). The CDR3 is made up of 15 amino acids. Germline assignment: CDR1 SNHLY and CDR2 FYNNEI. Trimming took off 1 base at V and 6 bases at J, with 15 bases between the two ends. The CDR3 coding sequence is TGTGCCAGCAGTGAAGGGCAGGGCGGGAGCGCTGAAGCTTTCTTT. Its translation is CASSEGQGGSAEAFF.

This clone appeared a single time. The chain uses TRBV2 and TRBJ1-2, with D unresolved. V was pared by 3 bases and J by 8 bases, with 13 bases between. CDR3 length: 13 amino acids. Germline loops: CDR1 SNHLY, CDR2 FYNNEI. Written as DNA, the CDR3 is TGTGCCAGCAGTGAGCCAGGCCGATTAGGCTACACCTTC. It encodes CASSEPGRLGYTF.

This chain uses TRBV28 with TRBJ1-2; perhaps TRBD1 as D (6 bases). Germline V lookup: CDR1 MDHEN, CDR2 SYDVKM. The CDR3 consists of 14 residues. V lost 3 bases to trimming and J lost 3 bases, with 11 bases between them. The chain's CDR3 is CASSLGAQDYGYTF. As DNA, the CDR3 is TGTGCCAGCAGTTTGGGGGCGCAGGACTATGGCTACACCTTC.

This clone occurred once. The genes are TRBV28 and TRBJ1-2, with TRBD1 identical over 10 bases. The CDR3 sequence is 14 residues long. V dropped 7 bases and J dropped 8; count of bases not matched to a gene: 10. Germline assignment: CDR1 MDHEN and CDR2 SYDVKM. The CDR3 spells CASTLTGGSGGYTF. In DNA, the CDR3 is TGTGCCAGCACCTTGACAGGGGGCAGCGGGGGCTACACCTTC.

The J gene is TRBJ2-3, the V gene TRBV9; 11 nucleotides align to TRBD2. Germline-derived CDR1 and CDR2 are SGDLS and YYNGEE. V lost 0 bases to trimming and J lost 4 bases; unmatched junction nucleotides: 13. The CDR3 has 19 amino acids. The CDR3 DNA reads TGTGCCAGCAGCGTAGGACTAGCGGGACCAATGGTCGTCCCAGATACGCAGTATTTT. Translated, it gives CASSVGLAGPMVVPDTQYF.

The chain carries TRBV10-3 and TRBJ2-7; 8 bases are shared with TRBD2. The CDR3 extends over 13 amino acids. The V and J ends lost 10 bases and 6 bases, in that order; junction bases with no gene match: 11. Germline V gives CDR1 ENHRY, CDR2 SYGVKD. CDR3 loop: CATTGAGDSEQYF. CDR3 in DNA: TGTGCCACCACGGGAGCGGGGGATTCCGAGCAGTACTTC.

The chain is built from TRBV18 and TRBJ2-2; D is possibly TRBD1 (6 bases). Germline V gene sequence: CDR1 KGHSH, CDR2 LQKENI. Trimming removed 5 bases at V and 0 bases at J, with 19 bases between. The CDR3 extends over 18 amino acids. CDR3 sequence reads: CASSSTGIEVTNTGELFF. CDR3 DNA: TGTGCCAGCTCATCTACAGGGATTGAGGTGACGAACACCGGGGAGCTGTTTTTT.

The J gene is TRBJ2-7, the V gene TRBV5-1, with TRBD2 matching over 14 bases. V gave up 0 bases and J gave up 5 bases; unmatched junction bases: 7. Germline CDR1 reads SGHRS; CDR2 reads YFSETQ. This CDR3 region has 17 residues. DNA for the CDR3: TGCGCCAGCAGCTTGGGGACTAGCGGGGGGTCTCCCAACGAGCAGTACTTC. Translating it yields CASSLGTSGGSPNEQYF.

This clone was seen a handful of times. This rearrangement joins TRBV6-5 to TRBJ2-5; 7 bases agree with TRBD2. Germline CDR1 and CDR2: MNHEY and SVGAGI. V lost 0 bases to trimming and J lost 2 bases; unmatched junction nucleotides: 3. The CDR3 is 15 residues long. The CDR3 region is CASSYSGRGQETQYF. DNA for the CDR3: TGTGCCAGCAGTTACTCAGGGAGGGGACAAGAGACCCAGTACTTC.

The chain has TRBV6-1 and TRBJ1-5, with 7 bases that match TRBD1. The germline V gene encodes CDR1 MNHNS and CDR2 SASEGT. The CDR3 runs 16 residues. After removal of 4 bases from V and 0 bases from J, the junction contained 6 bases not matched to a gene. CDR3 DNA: TGTGCCAGCAGTGGCGGGACAGCGCATAGCAATCAGCCCCAGCATTTT. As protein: CASSGGTAHSNQPQHF.

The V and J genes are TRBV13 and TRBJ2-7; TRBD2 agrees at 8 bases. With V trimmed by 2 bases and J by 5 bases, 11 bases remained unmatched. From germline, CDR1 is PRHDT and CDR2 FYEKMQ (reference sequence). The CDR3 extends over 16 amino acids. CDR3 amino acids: CASSLTAGASRDEQYF. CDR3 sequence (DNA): TGTGCCAGCAGCTTAACAGCGGGGGCCTCGAGGGACGAGCAGTACTTC.

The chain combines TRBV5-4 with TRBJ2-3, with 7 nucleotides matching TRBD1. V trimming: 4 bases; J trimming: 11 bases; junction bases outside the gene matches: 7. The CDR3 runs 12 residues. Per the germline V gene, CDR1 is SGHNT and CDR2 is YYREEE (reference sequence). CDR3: CASSPAAGGQYF. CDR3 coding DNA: TGTGCCAGCAGCCCCGCGGCAGGGGGGCAGTATTTT.

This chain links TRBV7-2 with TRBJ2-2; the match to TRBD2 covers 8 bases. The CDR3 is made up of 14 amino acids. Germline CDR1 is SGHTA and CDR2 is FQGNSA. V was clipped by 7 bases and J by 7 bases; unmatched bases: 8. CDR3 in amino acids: CASNSLAGGGELFF. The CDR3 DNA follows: TGTGCCAGCAACTCCTTGGCGGGAGGCGGGGAGCTGTTTTTT.